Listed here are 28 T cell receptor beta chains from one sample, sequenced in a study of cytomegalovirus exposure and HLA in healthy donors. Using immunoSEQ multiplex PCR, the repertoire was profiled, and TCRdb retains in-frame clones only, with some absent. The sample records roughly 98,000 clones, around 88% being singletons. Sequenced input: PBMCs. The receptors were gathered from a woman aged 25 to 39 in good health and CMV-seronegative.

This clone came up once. CDR3 DNA: TGTGCCAGTAGTATAGTAAGGGGGCCAGGCACAGATACGCAGTATTTT. This sequence encodes CASSIVRGPGTDTQYF. The V call is TRBV19, the J call TRBJ2-3; 7 nucleotides align to TRBD1. The CDR3 sequence is 16 residues long. Trimming took 1 base from V and 1 from J; bases not matched to a gene: 5. Germline CDR1 and CDR2: LNHDA and SQIVND (reference sequence).

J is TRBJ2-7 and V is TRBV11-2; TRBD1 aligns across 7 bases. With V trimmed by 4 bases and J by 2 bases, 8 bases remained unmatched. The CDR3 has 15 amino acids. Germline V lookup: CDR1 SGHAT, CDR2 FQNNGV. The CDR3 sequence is CASSSLDRAAYEQYF. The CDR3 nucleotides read TGTGCCAGCAGCTCCCTAGACAGGGCTGCCTACGAGCAGTACTTC. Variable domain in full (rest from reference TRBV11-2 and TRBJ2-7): EAGVAQSPRYKIIEKRQSVAFWCNPISGHATLYWYQQILGQGPKLLIQFQNNGVVDDSQLPKDRFSAERLKGVDSTLKIQPAKLEDSAVYLCASSSLDRAAYEQYFGPGTRLTVT.

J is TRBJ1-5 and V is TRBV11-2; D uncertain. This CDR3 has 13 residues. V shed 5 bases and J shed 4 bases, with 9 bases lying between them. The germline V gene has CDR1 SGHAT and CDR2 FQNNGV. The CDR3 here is CASSLTYNQPQHF. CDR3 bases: TGTGCCAGCAGCCTCACATATAATCAGCCCCAGCATTTT.

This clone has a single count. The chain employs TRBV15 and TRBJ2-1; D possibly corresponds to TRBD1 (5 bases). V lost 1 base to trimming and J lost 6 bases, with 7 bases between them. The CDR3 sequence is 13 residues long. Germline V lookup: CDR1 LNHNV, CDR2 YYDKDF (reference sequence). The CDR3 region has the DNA TGTGCCACCAGCAGAGTGACAGCCAATGAGCAGTTCTTC. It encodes CATSRVTANEQFF.

The DNA of the CDR3 is TGTGCCAGCAGTTTGGAGGCCTCTGGCCCCTACGAGCAGTACTTC. This translates into CASSLEASGPYEQYF. The chain has TRBV27 and TRBJ2-7, with D maybe TRBD2 (5 bases). CDR3 size: 15 residues. CDR1 is MNHEY, CDR2 SMNVEV, per germline (reference sequence). V was cut by 3 bases and J by 2 bases, with 14 bases left in between.

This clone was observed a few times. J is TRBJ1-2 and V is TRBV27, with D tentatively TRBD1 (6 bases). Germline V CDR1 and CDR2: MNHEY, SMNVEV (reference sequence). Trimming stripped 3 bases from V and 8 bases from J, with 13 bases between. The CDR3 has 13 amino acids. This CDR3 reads CASSLVQGLGYTF. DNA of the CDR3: TGTGCCAGCAGTTTGGTTCAGGGGCTCGGCTACACCTTC.

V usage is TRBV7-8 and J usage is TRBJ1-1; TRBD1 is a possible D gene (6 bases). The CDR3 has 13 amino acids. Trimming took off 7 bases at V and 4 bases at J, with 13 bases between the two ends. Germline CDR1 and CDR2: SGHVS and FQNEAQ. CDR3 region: CASKGGWVTEAFF. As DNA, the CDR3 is TGTGCCAGCAAGGGGGGGTGGGTCACTGAAGCTTTCTTT.

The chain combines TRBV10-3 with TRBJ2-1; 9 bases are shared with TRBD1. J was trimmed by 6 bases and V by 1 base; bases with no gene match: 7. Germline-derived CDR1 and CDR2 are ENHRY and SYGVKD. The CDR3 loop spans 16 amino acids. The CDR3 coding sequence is TGTGCCATCAGTGAGTTTGTGGACAGGGGTACCAATGAGCAGTTCTTC. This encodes CAISEFVDRGTNEQFF.

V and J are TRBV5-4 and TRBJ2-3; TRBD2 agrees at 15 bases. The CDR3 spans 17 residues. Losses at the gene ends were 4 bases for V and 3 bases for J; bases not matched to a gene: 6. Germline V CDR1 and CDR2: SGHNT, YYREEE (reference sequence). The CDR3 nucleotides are TGTGCCAGCAGCCTCGGACTAGCGGGAGGGGGGACAGATACGCAGTATTTT. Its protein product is CASSLGLAGGGTDTQYF.

CDR3 region: CASRNRDNQPQHF. Written as DNA, the CDR3 is TGTGCCAGTAGAAACAGGGACAATCAGCCCCAGCATTTT. This rearrangement joins TRBV19 to TRBJ1-5, with D possibly TRBD1 on 6 matching bases. Trimming left V 6 bases short and J 3 bases short, with 9 bases between. This CDR3 region has 13 residues. The germline V gene has CDR1 LNHDA and CDR2 SQIVND (reference sequence).

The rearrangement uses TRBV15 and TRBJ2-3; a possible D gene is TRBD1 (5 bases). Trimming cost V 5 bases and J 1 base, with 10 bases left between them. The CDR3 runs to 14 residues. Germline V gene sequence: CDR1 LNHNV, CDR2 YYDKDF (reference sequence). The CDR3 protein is CATSAGYGTDTQYF. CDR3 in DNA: TGTGCCACCAGCGCAGGGTATGGCACAGATACGCAGTATTTT.

The CDR3 spells CASSFRQGALETQYF. Here the CDR3 DNA reads TGCGCCAGCAGCTTCCGACAGGGGGCGCTAGAGACCCAGTACTTC. The chain carries TRBV5-1 and TRBJ2-5; 10 bases map to TRBD1. Germline CDR1 is SGHRS and CDR2 is YFSETQ. The CDR3 totals 15 residues. V lost 2 bases to trimming and J lost 4 bases; unmatched junction nucleotides: 5.

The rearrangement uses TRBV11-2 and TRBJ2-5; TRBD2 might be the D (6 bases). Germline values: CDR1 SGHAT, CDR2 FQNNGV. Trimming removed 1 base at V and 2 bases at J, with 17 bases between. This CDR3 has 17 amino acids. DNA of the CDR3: TGTGCCAGCAGCTTAGGGGTAGCGGCCGCCACTCAAGAGACCCAGTACTTC. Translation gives CASSLGVAAATQETQYF.

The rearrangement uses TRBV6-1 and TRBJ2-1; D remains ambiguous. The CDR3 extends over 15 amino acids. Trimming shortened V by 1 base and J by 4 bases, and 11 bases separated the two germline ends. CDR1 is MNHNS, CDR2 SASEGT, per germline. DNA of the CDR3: TGTGCCAGCAGTGAAGGCGTTCCCGGGTACAATGAGCAGTTCTTC. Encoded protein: CASSEGVPGYNEQFF.

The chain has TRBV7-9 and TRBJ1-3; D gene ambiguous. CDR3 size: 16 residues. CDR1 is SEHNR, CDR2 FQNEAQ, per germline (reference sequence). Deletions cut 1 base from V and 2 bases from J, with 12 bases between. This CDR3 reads CASSLDLGGTGNTIYF. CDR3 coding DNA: TGTGCCAGCAGCTTAGACCTGGGAGGGACTGGAAACACCATATATTTT.

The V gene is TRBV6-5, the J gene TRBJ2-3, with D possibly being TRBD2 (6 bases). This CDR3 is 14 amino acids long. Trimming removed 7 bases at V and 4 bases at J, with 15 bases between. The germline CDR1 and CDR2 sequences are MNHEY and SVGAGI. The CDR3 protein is CASNSLARADTQYF. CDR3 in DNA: TGTGCCAGCAACTCACTAGCTCGGGCAGATACGCAGTATTTT.

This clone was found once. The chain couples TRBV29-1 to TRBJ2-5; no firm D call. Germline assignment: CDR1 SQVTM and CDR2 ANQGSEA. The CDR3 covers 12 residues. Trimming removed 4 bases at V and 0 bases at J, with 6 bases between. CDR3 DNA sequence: TGCAGCGTTGGTCAGTACCAAGAGACCCAGTACTTC. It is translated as CSVGQYQETQYF.

CDR3 DNA: TGTGCCAGCAGCTTAGGGCCAGGCAATGAGCAGTTCTTC. This encodes CASSLGPGNEQFF. The V gene is TRBV7-3, the J gene TRBJ2-1; D unclear. Germline V gives CDR1 SGHTA, CDR2 FQGTGA. With 2 bases removed from V and 6 bases from J, the gap between germline ends came to 8 bases. The CDR3 has 13 residues.

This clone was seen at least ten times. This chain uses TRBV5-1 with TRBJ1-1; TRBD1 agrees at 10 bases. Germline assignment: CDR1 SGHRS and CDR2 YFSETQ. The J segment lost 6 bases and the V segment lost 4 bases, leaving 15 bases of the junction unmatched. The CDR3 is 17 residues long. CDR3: CASSVQPPGQGSAEAFF. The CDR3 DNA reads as TGCGCCAGCAGCGTTCAACCCCCGGGACAGGGGAGCGCTGAAGCTTTCTTT.

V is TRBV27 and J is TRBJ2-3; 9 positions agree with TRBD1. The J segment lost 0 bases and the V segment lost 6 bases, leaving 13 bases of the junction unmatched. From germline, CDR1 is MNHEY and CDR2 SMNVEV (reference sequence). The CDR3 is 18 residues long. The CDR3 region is CASRRTGTGGPSTDTQYF. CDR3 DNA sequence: TGTGCCAGCAGACGGACGGGTACAGGGGGCCCCAGCACAGATACGCAGTATTTT.

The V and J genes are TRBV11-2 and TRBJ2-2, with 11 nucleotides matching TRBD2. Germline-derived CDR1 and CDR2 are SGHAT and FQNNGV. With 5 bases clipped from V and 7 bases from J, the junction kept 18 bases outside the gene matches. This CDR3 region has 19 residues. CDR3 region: CASSTRTAGLAAGSGELFF. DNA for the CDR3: TGTGCCAGCAGCACTCGGACAGCGGGACTAGCGGCCGGGAGCGGGGAGCTGTTTTTT.

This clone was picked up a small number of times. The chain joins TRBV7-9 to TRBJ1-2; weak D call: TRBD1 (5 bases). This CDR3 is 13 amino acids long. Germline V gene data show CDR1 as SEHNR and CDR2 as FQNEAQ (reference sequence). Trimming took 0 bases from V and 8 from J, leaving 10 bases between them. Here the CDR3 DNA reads TGTGCCAGCAGCTTAGCCAGGGCGCGAGGCTACACCTTC. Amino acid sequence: CASSLARARGYTF.

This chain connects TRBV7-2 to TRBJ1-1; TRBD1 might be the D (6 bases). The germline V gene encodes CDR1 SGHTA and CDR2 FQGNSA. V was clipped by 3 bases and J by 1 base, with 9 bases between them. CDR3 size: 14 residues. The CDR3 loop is CASSFWGRNTEAFF. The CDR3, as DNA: TGTGCCAGCAGCTTCTGGGGGCGGAACACTGAAGCTTTCTTT.

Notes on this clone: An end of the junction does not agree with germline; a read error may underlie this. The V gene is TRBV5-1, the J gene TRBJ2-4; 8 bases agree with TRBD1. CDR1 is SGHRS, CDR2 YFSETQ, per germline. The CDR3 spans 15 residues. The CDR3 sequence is CASSLASGGFNIQYF. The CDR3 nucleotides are TGTGCCAGCAGCTTGGCATCAGGGGGCTTCAACATTCAGTACTTC.

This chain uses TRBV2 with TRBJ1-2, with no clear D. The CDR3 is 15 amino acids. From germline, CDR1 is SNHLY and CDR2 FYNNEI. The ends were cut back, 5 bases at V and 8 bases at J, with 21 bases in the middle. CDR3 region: CASSTAPYYSEGYTF. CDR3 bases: TGTGCCAGCAGTACAGCACCCTATTATTCGGAAGGCTACACCTTC. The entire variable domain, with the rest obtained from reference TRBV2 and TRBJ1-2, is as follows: EPEVTQTPSHQVTQMGQEVILRCVPISNHLYFYWYRQILGQKVEFLVSFYNNEISEKSEIFDDQFSVERPDGSNFTLKIRSTKLEDSAMYFCASSTAPYYSEGYTFGSGTRLTVV.

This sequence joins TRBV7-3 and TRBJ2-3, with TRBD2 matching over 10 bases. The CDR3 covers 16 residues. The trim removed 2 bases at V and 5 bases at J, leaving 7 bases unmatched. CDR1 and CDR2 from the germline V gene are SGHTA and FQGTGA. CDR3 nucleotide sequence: TGTGCCAGCAGCTTAGGCCTAGCGGGAGCTCGAGATACGCAGTATTTT. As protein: CASSLGLAGARDTQYF. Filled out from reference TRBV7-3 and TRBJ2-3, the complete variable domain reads GAGVSQTPSNKVTEKGKYVELRCDPISGHTALYWYRQSLGQGPEFLIYFQGTGAADDSGLPNDRFFAVRPEGSVSTLKIQRTERGDSAVYLCASSLGLAGARDTQYFGPGTRLTVL.

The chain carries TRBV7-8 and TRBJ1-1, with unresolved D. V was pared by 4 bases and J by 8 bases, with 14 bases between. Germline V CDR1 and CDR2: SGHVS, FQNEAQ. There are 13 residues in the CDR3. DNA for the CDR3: TGTGCCAGCAGCTCCCGGTTATCAAGCGAAGCTTTCTTT. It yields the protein CASSSRLSSEAFF.

CDR3 nucleotide sequence: TGTGCCAGCAGCAATCTGGGAGTCCCCAAAAACATTCAGTACTTC. Translation: CASSNLGVPKNIQYF. The genes are TRBV28 and TRBJ2-4; a weak D match, TRBD2 (5 bases). V was pared by 6 bases and J by 2 bases, with 14 bases between. The CDR3 has 15 amino acids. Germline V CDR1 and CDR2: MDHEN, SYDVKM. The full variable domain, completed using reference TRBV28 and TRBJ2-4, is DVKVTQSSRYLVKRTGEKVFLECVQDMDHENMFWYRQDPGLGLRLIYFSYDVKMKEKGDIPEGYSVSREKKERFSLILESASTNQTSMYLCASSNLGVPKNIQYFGAGTRLSVL.